Below, 6 T cell receptor beta chains from the same sample are listed, as sequenced in a study of T cell responses to AZD1222 COVID-19 vaccine (dated by TCRdb to the early 2020s). Explained via the paper, the time point label denotes: about 28 days (+/-7) after the second vaccine dose. The library was prepared using the immunoSEQ multiplex PCR assay. Entries here come from immuneACCESS through TCRdb and include only in-frame sequences with V and J called. Some clones fail to appear in such tables; in the studies checked, an unresolved V gene covers under half of the shortfall, and the cause of the remainder is unknown. Present in this sample are about 81,000 clones, 80% to 95% of which were seen just once. The ten biggest clones cover about 8% of the sample. The sequencing here drew on peripheral blood, taken 28 days after the second AZD1222 dose. The origin of the receptors is an adult who received the AZD1222 COVID-19 vaccine.

V and J are TRBV5-6 and TRBJ2-1; TRBD1 matches at 9 bases. CDR3 length equals 17 residues. In germline, CDR1 is SGHDT, CDR2 YYEEEE. V was clipped by 4 bases and J by 1 base; unmatched bases: 9. CDR3 amino acids: CASSRRTGVGSYNEQFF. CDR3 bases: TGTGCCAGCAGCCGCCGGACAGGGGTCGGGTCCTACAATGAGCAGTTCTTC.

The rearrangement links TRBV28 to TRBJ1-6; D remains ambiguous. The germline V gene has CDR1 MDHEN and CDR2 SYDVKM. V was cut by 6 bases and J by 0 bases, with 15 bases left in between. The length of the CDR3 is 17 residues. The CDR3 sequence is CASSRERRSSYNSPLHF. Written as DNA, the CDR3 is TGTGCCAGCAGCCGCGAGAGACGCAGCTCCTATAATTCACCCCTCCACTTT. Variable domain in full (rest from reference TRBV28 and TRBJ1-6): DVKVTQSSRYLVKRTGEKVFLECVQDMDHENMFWYRQDPGLGLRLIYFSYDVKMKEKGDIPEGYSVSREKKERFSLILESASTNQTSMYLCASSRERRSSYNSPLHFGNGTRLTVT.

The CDR3 sequence: CASSLVQNGYTF. CDR3 nucleotide sequence: TGTGCCAGCAGTTTAGTGCAGAATGGCTACACCTTC. The rearrangement uses TRBV12-3 or TRBV12-4 and TRBJ1-2; no reliable D call. V lost 1 base and J lost 6, with 6 bases in between. The CDR3 has 12 residues.

The chain uses TRBV7-8 and TRBJ2-2; no firm D call. Per the germline V gene, CDR1 is SGHVS and CDR2 is FQNEAQ. V lost 8 bases to trimming and J lost 1 base, with 8 bases between them. The CDR3 is 13 residues long. CDR3 amino acids: CASGDQNTGELFF. The DNA of the CDR3 is TGTGCCAGCGGAGACCAGAACACCGGGGAGCTGTTTTTT.

CDR3 sequence: CASSYLREAGYTF. CDR3 nucleotides: TGTGCCAGCAGTTACCTGCGTGAGGCGGGCTACACCTTC. The chain combines TRBV28 with TRBJ1-2; D is uncertain. V lost 4 bases to trimming and J lost 8 bases, with 14 bases between them. CDR1 is MDHEN, CDR2 SYDVKM, per germline. This CDR3 contains 13 residues.

This clone occurred once. This sequence joins TRBV27 and TRBJ2-7, with D perhaps TRBD2 (6 bases). CDR1 MNHEY and CDR2 SMNVEV come from the germline V gene (reference sequence). The V gene lost 3 bases and the J gene lost 2 bases, with 11 bases spanning the gap. The CDR3 contains 14 residues. The CDR3 loop is CASSFGTATYEQYF. The CDR3 DNA follows: TGTGCCAGCAGTTTCGGGACTGCCACCTACGAGCAGTACTTC.